This is a list of T cell receptor beta chains from one sample in a study of blood T cell repertoires in COVID-19. This table comes from immunoSEQ multiplex PCR, and its TCRdb copy is limited to in-frame clones, with some not included. The profile shows some 270,000 clones, under 90% of them singletons. Sequences were obtained from PBMCs or T cells enriched from blood (not recorded which). These TCRs come from a woman aged 55-70 years who had recovered from COVID-19. Each CDR3 is given without its conserved first and last residue.

J gene: TRBJ2-1; V gene: TRBV11-2; CDR3 protein: ASSFSMSHEQF
J gene: TRBJ2-7; V gene: TRBV28; CDR3 protein: ASSFRQSYEQY
J gene: TRBJ1-2; V gene: TRBV30; CDR3 protein: AWSSRDRAYGYT
J gene: TRBJ2-5; V gene: TRBV7-9; CDR3 protein: ASSLVTGGETQY
J gene: TRBJ2-1; V gene: TRBV3-1/TRBV3-2; CDR3 protein: ASSFQGTSGSNEQF
J gene: TRBJ1-5; V gene: TRBV2; CDR3 protein: ASSGGYQPQH
J gene: TRBJ2-7; V gene: TRBV4-2; CDR3 protein: ASSQDWKSGGAREQY
J gene: TRBJ1-5; V gene: TRBV12-3/TRBV12-4; CDR3 protein: ASTSGNQPQH
J gene: TRBJ2-7; V gene: TRBV9; CDR3 protein: ASSGGTGAPYEQY
J gene: TRBJ1-3; V gene: TRBV3-1/TRBV3-2; CDR3 protein: ASSPGTGNTIY
J gene: TRBJ1-5; V gene: TRBV6-4; CDR3 protein: ASSPLAGANQPQH
J gene: TRBJ2-5; V gene: TRBV5-6; CDR3 protein: ASSYPGQVETQY
J gene: TRBJ1-2; V gene: TRBV28; CDR3 protein: ASSDGPGGIFGYGYT
J gene: TRBJ1-2; V gene: TRBV5-4; CDR3 protein: ASSFTGLYGYT
J gene: TRBJ1-1; V gene: TRBV18; CDR3 protein: ASSPSDRVIWPEAF
J gene: TRBJ1-2; V gene: TRBV10-2; CDR3 protein: ASSEPTGKYYGYT
J gene: TRBJ2-5; V gene: TRBV5-4; CDR3 protein: ASSLILAGEGETQY
J gene: TRBJ2-3; V gene: TRBV28; CDR3 protein: ASSTKTSGGRDTQY
J gene: TRBJ2-3; V gene: TRBV9; CDR3 protein: ASSLTSGRAGDTQY
J gene: TRBJ2-5; V gene: TRBV19; CDR3 protein: ASSILGVQETQY
J gene: TRBJ1-4; V gene: TRBV4-1; CDR3 protein: ASSQAAGEKLF
J gene: TRBJ2-1; V gene: TRBV5-1; CDR3 protein: ASRGLAGDNEQF
J gene: TRBJ1-4; V gene: TRBV5-1; CDR3 protein: ASSFALTGASEKLF
J gene: TRBJ2-7; V gene: TRBV9; CDR3 protein: ASSGGPDLKIGYEQY
J gene: TRBJ2-7; V gene: TRBV19; CDR3 protein: ASKTTWDSYEQY
J gene: TRBJ2-3; V gene: TRBV5-1; CDR3 protein: ASSLAVAGPSSTDTQY
J gene: TRBJ1-4; V gene: TRBV4-1; CDR3 protein: ASSQATVPGYIATLF
J gene: TRBJ2-5; V gene: TRBV19; CDR3 protein: ASSIDRRGALVQETQY
J gene: TRBJ1-1; V gene: TRBV11-3; CDR3 protein: ASSLDGTQNTEAF
J gene: TRBJ2-2; V gene: TRBV6-1; CDR3 protein: ASSERVAGATNTGELF
J gene: TRBJ2-4; V gene: TRBV18; CDR3 protein: ASSLSTEDDIQY
J gene: TRBJ2-3; V gene: TRBV5-4; CDR3 protein: ASRPILAGGPVDTQY
J gene: TRBJ2-7; V gene: TRBV9; CDR3 protein: ASSVSGDHYEQY
J gene: TRBJ2-2; V gene: TRBV7-9; CDR3 protein: ASNPRSGTANTGELF
J gene: TRBJ1-1; V gene: TRBV19; CDR3 protein: ASSKTTGLNTEAF
J gene: TRBJ2-3; V gene: TRBV11-3; CDR3 protein: ASSLATSGTTSQY
J gene: TRBJ1-2; V gene: TRBV19; CDR3 protein: ASSAQGAYYGYT